The 26 T cell receptor beta chains below come from one sample, sequenced in a study of CD8+CD57+ T cells in acquired aplastic anemia. Flow cytometry had shown expanded CD8+CD57+ cells in the patients chosen for sequencing. For CDR3 and TCR beta VDJ profiling, genomic DNA was the template used. TCRdb used MiXCR to reprocess the reads, holding one entry per CDR3 protein. The repertoire holds under 200,000 distinct CDR3 sequences, around 48% seen once, with 1.8% in the top ten. The sequenced sample was sorted CD4+, CD8+, or CD8+CD57+ T cells (not recorded which) from PBMCs. The receptors here all came from a human donor with aplastic anemia.

V usage is TRBV11-1 and J usage is TRBJ2-1, with 8 bases that match TRBD2. The junction had 13 bases not matched to a gene; V was cut back by 4 bases and J by 8 bases. The CDR3 covers 16 residues. Germline V gene sequence: CDR1 SGHAT, CDR2 FQDESV (reference sequence). The CDR3 loop reads CASSSPSAGERYEQFF. CDR3 bases: TGTGCCAGCAGCTCCCCCTCAGCGGGAGAAAGATATGAGCAGTTCTTC. The whole variable domain, remainder taken from reference TRBV11-1 and TRBJ2-1, is EAEVAQSPRYKITEKSQAVAFWCDPISGHATLYWYRQILGQGPELLVQFQDESVVDDSQLPKDRFSAERLKGVDSTLKIQPAELGDSAMYLCASSSPSAGERYEQFFGPGTRLTVL.

This clonotype has at least ten counts. The chain joins TRBV12-5 to TRBJ1-3, with D maybe TRBD1 (5 bases). The germline CDR1 and CDR2 sequences are LGHNT and FRNRAP. CDR3 length: 13 residues. V was shortened by 8 bases and J by 1 base, with 9 bases between the two germline ends. The CDR3 coding sequence is TGTGCTAGTAGAGGGGTGTCTGGAAACACCATATATTTT. It encodes CASRGVSGNTIYF.

This chain links TRBV29-1 with TRBJ2-3; TRBD1 matches 8 bases. Per germline, CDR1 SQVTM and CDR2 ANQGSEA. Trimming removed 4 bases from V and 3 bases from J; junction bases left unmatched: 6. The CDR3 is 14 residues long. The DNA for the CDR3 is TGCAGCGTTGGGGCAGGGGGCCAGACAGATACGCAGTATTTT. Translated, it gives CSVGAGGQTDTQYF.

This clonotype has at least ten counts. The rearrangement uses TRBV7-2 and TRBJ2-5; tentative D call: TRBD1 (5 bases). Germline-derived CDR1 and CDR2 are SGHTA and FQGNSA. CDR3 length equals 16 residues. The ends were cut back, 2 bases at V and 2 bases at J, with 15 bases in the middle. The CDR3 spells CASSLYSGAGQETQYF. Here the CDR3 DNA reads TGTGCCAGCAGCTTATATAGTGGGGCAGGGCAAGAGACCCAGTACTTC.

This chain connects TRBV24-1 to TRBJ1-1; D is unclear. Germline CDR1 KGHDR, CDR2 SFDVKD. Trimming left V 6 bases short and J 1 base short, with 8 bases between. The CDR3 consists of 13 residues. CDR3 loop: CATSMTSNTEAFF. CDR3 bases: TGTGCCACCAGTATGACGTCGAACACTGAAGCTTTCTTT.

This clonotype showed up many times. The V call is TRBV15, the J call TRBJ2-7; D assignment may be TRBD1 or TRBD2 (5 bases each). Germline V gives CDR1 LNHNV, CDR2 YYDKDF (reference sequence). Deletions cut 3 bases from V and 5 bases from J, with 17 bases between. This CDR3 has 15 amino acids. The CDR3 here is CATSRPPLGVHEQYF. CDR3 DNA sequence: TGTGCCACCAGCAGGCCGCCCCTGGGGGTCCACGAGCAGTACTTC.

This clonotype appeared many times. CDR3 DNA: TGCAGCGCAGTAGGACTAGCGGGAGGACACCAAGAGACCCAGTACTTC. Translated, it gives CSAVGLAGGHQETQYF. The gene calls are TRBV29-1 and TRBJ2-5; the match to TRBD2 covers 14 bases. The CDR3 covers 16 residues. Unmatched junction bases numbered 7, after V lost 7 bases and J lost 0 bases. Germline CDR1 and CDR2: SQVTM and ANQGSEA.

CDR3: CASTFRADYGYTF. The CDR3 DNA reads as TGTGCCAGTACCTTCCGGGCCGACTATGGCTACACCTTC. The chain uses TRBV19 and TRBJ1-2; D remains ambiguous. The V end lost 7 bases, the J end lost 3 bases, and 12 bases lay between the germline ends. Germline loops: CDR1 LNHDA, CDR2 SQIVND (reference sequence). The CDR3 loop spans 13 amino acids.

This clonotype was seen more than once but under ten times. The CDR3 region is CASSALRGHDEQFF. The CDR3 bases are TGTGCCAGCAGTGCCCTCAGGGGGCACGATGAGCAGTTCTTC. The J gene is TRBJ2-1, the V gene TRBV25-1; 8 nucleotides line up with TRBD1. The germline V gene encodes CDR1 MGHDK and CDR2 SYGVNS. The CDR3 length is 14 residues. The trim removed 4 bases at V and 8 bases at J, leaving 7 bases unmatched.

The chain carries TRBV28 and TRBJ2-5, with a weak D call TRBD2 (7 bases). Trimming pared 3 bases from V and 4 bases from J, leaving 12 bases between. Per the germline V gene, CDR1 is MDHEN and CDR2 is SYDVKM. This CDR3 spans 14 amino acids. The CDR3 is CASSLRGGGETQYF. CDR3 nucleotides: TGTGCCAGCAGTTTGCGGGGAGGGGGAGAGACCCAGTACTTC.

This clonotype appeared a few times. The chain links TRBV14 to TRBJ2-3; 7 bases agree with TRBD1. The germline V gene has CDR1 SGHDN and CDR2 FVKESK. This CDR3 comprises 17 residues. V was pared by 3 bases and J by 3 bases, with 12 bases of the junction left unmatched. The CDR3 region is CASSHRITGVLTDTQYF. In nucleotides, the CDR3 is TGTGCCAGCAGCCACCGAATCACAGGGGTATTAACAGATACGCAGTATTTT.

This clonotype was seen a few times. The V gene is TRBV3-1, the J gene TRBJ2-3; possibly TRBD1 for D (5 bases). Germline-derived CDR1 and CDR2 are LGHDT and YNNKEL (reference sequence). The length of the CDR3 is 15 residues. The V and J ends lost 1 base and 0 bases respectively, with 8 bases between them. CDR3 sequence (DNA): TGTGCCAGCAGCCAAGCCAGGGCTAGCACAGATACGCAGTATTTT. This gives the protein CASSQARASTDTQYF.

This rearrangement joins TRBV5-1 to TRBJ2-5; D is undetermined. The DNA end is a closer match to TRBJ2-1, so the J assignment may be wrong. CDR3 length: 15 residues. CDR1 and CDR2 (germline): SGHRS, YFSETQ. CDR3 DNA sequence: TGCGCCAGCAGCTCGTTGGCAGTAACGGCTAATGAGCAGTTCTTC. Protein product: CASSSLAVTANEQFF.

There are many counts of this clonotype. The V call is TRBV9, the J call TRBJ2-5; TRBD2 matches 14 bases. CDR3 length equals 15 residues. V was clipped by 2 bases and J by 5 bases; unmatched bases: 2. The germline V gene has CDR1 SGDLS and CDR2 YYNGEE. The CDR3 DNA sequence: TGTGCCAGCAGCGTGACTAGCGGGGGGGCTGAGACCCAGTACTTC. Amino acids: CASSVTSGGAETQYF. The whole variable domain, filled in from reference TRBV9 and TRBJ2-5, reads DSGVTQTPKHLITATGQRVTLRCSPRSGDLSVYWYQQSLDQGLQFLIQYYNGEERAKGNILERFSAQQFPDLHSELNLSSLELGDSALYFCASSVTSGGAETQYFGPGTRLLVL.

V gene TRBV4-3 combines with J gene TRBJ2-3; possibly TRBD2 for D (6 bases). CDR1 is LGHNA and CDR2 is YSLEER in the germline V gene. The CDR3 runs to 14 residues. Trimming stripped 6 bases from V and 6 bases from J, with 16 bases between. CDR3 bases: TGCGCCAGCAGTACGGGAGCGAGTATCGATACGCAGTATTTT. This translates into CASSTGASIDTQYF.

This clonotype was detected many times. V usage is TRBV6-5 and J usage is TRBJ2-5, with a tentative D call TRBD1 (6 bases). This CDR3 has 12 amino acids. The germline V gene has CDR1 MNHEY and CDR2 SVGAGI. The V gene lost 9 bases and the J gene lost 7 bases, with 15 bases spanning the gap. Here the CDR3 reads CASKGSQGTQYF. The CDR3 nucleotides are TGTGCCAGTAAGGGCTCACAGGGGACCCAGTACTTC.

This clonotype occurred a few times. The chain recombines TRBV24-1 with TRBJ2-2, with 8 positions matching TRBD2. The germline V gene has CDR1 KGHDR and CDR2 SFDVKD. CDR3 length: 14 residues. The junction had 0 bases not matched to a gene; V was cut back by 4 bases and J by 3 bases. CDR3 bases: TGTGCCACCAGTGAGCGGGAGGACACCGGGGAGCTGTTTTTT. It translates to CATSEREDTGELFF.

This clonotype showed up many times. The chain employs TRBV29-1 and TRBJ2-5; D is undetermined. The CDR3 covers 13 residues. Per the germline V gene, CDR1 is SQVTM and CDR2 is ANQGSEA. V shed 1 base and J shed 1 base, with 7 bases lying between them. CDR3 residues: CSVEGQLQETQYF. As DNA, the CDR3 is TGCAGCGTTGAAGGCCAGCTCCAAGAGACCCAGTACTTC.

This clonotype showed up many times. CDR3 coding DNA: TGCAGCGCAAATTCTAGAATGAACACTGAAGCTTTCTTT. As protein: CSANSRMNTEAFF. The chain employs TRBV29-1 and TRBJ1-1; D ambiguous. V dropped 7 bases and J dropped 0 bases, with 12 bases sitting between them. The V gene's germline CDR1 is SQVTM and CDR2 ANQGSEA. The CDR3 is 13 amino acids.

The rearrangement links TRBV19 to TRBJ1-5; TRBD1 matches 8 bases. Losses at the gene ends were 3 bases for V and 5 bases for J; bases not matched to a gene: 3. The germline V gene has CDR1 LNHDA and CDR2 SQIVND (reference sequence). CDR3 length: 14 residues. Written as DNA, the CDR3 is TGTGCCAGTAGTATCGACAGGGGTTATCAGCCCCAGCATTTT. This translates into CASSIDRGYQPQHF.

This clonotype was seen ten or more times. The rearrangement uses TRBV20-1 and TRBJ1-2; no clear D gene. The CDR3 is 16 residues long. Germline V lookup: CDR1 DFQATT, CDR2 SNEGSKA (reference sequence). Between the trimmed V and J ends, which lost 3 bases and 4 bases, there was a span of 21 bases. CDR3 nucleotide sequence: TGCAGTGCTAGGGTTCTGAGAGGCCAGCTAACCTATGGCTACACCTTC. As protein: CSARVLRGQLTYGYTF.

The V gene is TRBV29-1, the J gene TRBJ2-2; D unclear. V dropped 7 bases and J dropped 4 bases, with 13 bases sitting between them. Germline values: CDR1 SQVTM, CDR2 ANQGSEA. The length of the CDR3 is 13 residues. CDR3: CSGTWVGTGELFF. The CDR3, as DNA: TGCAGCGGGACGTGGGTGGGCACCGGGGAGCTGTTTTTT.

The sample holds many counts of this clonotype. The chain is built from TRBV3-1 and TRBJ1-2; D is possibly TRBD1 (6 bases). Germline CDR1 and CDR2: LGHDT and YNNKEL (reference sequence). V lost 4 bases, J lost 1 base, and 10 bases lay in between. The CDR3 runs 14 residues. CDR3 residues: CASSPQGRNYGYTF. CDR3 sequence (DNA): TGTGCCAGCAGCCCTCAGGGGCGTAACTATGGCTACACCTTC.

The V call is TRBV11-2, the J call TRBJ2-1, with 10 bases lining up with TRBD1. CDR3 length: 16 amino acids. The germline CDR1 and CDR2 sequences are SGHAT and FQNNGV. V shed 4 bases, J shed 5 bases, and the junction held 8 bases outside the gene matches. The CDR3 coding sequence is TGTGCCAGCAGCTCCTGGACAGGGGGTCGTGACAATGAGCAGTTCTTC. It encodes CASSSWTGGRDNEQFF. Together with reference TRBV11-2 and TRBJ2-1, the CDR3 gives the full variable domain: EAGVAQSPRYKIIEKRQSVAFWCNPISGHATLYWYQQILGQGPKLLIQFQNNGVVDDSQLPKDRFSAERLKGVDSTLKIQPAKLEDSAVYLCASSSWTGGRDNEQFFGPGTRLTVL.

V is TRBV29-1 and J is TRBJ2-7; D is uncertain. The length of the CDR3 is 12 residues. CDR1 SQVTM and CDR2 ANQGSEA come from the germline V gene. With 4 bases removed from V and 6 bases from J, the gap between germline ends came to 13 bases. The CDR3 protein is CSVGRPRFEQYF. The CDR3, as DNA: TGCAGCGTTGGCCGGCCAAGGTTCGAGCAGTACTTC.

There are many counts of this clonotype. The genes are TRBV6-5 and TRBJ1-2; a possible D gene is TRBD1 (5 bases). CDR3 length: 16 amino acids. Deletions cut 0 bases from V and 4 bases from J, with 15 bases between. Germline V gene lookup returns CDR1 MNHEY and CDR2 SVGAGI. CDR3 residues: CASSYSPRVGSYGYTF. The CDR3 DNA is TGTGCCAGCAGTTACTCTCCCAGGGTCGGGAGCTATGGCTACACCTTC.